This is a list of T cell receptor beta chains from one sample in a study of regulatory T cells in long-lasting Graves disease. TCRdb recomputed calls from the multiplex PCR reads with MiXCR, one row per CDR3 protein. The data contain around 400,000 distinct CDR3 sequences, roughly a sixth of them seen just once; the ten biggest clones take up about 20%. The starting material was peripheral blood mononuclear cells (PBMCs), obtained at new diagnosis, from a patient treated with antithyroid drugs. These receptors were obtained from a female donor with Graves disease. The CDR3 runs from the conserved cysteine through the conserved F or W. The D gene is left open where the match is weak. Size tells how often a clone was seen (once, few, many) or the class of an expanded clone, and some rows leave it out.

many	TRBJ2-3	.	TRBV14	CASSSWVGDTQYF	TGTGCCAGCAGCTCCTGGGTGGGAGATACGCAGTATTTT
.	TRBJ2-7	TRBD1	TRBV7-6	CASGPGTGGDYEQYF	TGTGCCAGCGGCCCCGGGACAGGGGGTGATTACGAGCAGTACTTC
many	TRBJ1-2	.	TRBV18	CASHRWGSRDGYTF	TGTGCCAGCCATCGGTGGGGATCTCGGGATGGCTACACCTTC
many	TRBJ2-1	TRBD2	TRBV27	CASSLFRGLAGGWDEQFF	TGTGCCAGCAGTTTATTCCGGGGACTAGCGGGAGGATGGGATGAGCAGTTCTTC
many	TRBJ2-2	.	TRBV20-1	CSAWGPNTGELFF	TGCAGTGCTTGGGGGCCCAACACCGGGGAGCTGTTTTTT
many	TRBJ2-7	.	TRBV7-2	CASSLTYSSYEQYF	TGTGCCAGCAGCCTGACGTACAGCTCCTACGAGCAGTACTTC
.	TRBJ2-7	TRBD2	TRBV4-1	CASSQERTSGRYEQYF	TGCGCCAGCAGCCAAGAGCGCACTAGCGGTAGGTACGAGCAGTACTTC
many	TRBJ1-1	.	TRBV5-1	CASSLEGPNTEAFF	TGCGCCAGCAGCTTGGAGGGACCTAACACTGAAGCTTTCTTT
many	TRBJ1-4	TRBD1	TRBV6-1	CASSPWTGDNEKLFF	TGTGCCAGCAGTCCGTGGACAGGGGATAATGAAAAACTGTTTTTT
.	TRBJ2-3	TRBD2	TRBV7-2	CASSLTWLAGDTQYF	TGTGCCAGCAGCTTAACGTGGCTAGCGGGAGATACGCAGTATTTT
many	TRBJ1-6	TRBD1	TRBV12-3/TRBV12-4	CASKKADRGNSPLHF	TGTGCCAGCAAAAAAGCGGACAGGGGAAATTCACCCCTCCACTTT
many	TRBJ1-2	.	TRBV6-5	CASSYAVNYGYTF	TGTGCCAGCAGTTACGCAGTTAACTATGGCTACACCTTC
many	TRBJ1-1	TRBD1	TRBV6-2/TRBV6-3	CASSYGPGQGATEAFF	TGTGCCAGCAGTTACGGTCCGGGACAGGGGGCGACTGAAGCTTTCTTT
many	TRBJ2-3	.	TRBV28	CASSLDIPSTDTQYF	TGTGCCAGCAGCCTCGACATCCCAAGCACAGATACGCAGTATTTT
.	TRBJ1-5	TRBD1	TRBV12-3/TRBV12-4	CASSPTGGRGNQPQHF	TGTGCCAGCAGCCCGACAGGGGGCAGGGGCAATCAGCCCCAGCATTTT
many	TRBJ2-1	TRBD2	TRBV12-3/TRBV12-4	CASSLVRSGSYNEQFF	TGTGCCAGCAGTTTAGTCAGGAGCGGGAGTTATAATGAGCAGTTCTTC
many	TRBJ1-5	TRBD1	TRBV2	CASVVDRGSGQPQHF	TGTGCCAGCGTGGTAGACAGGGGATCAGGGCAGCCCCAGCATTTT
many	TRBJ2-1	TRBD2	TRBV2	CASSEAGGRNEQFF	TGTGCCAGCAGTGAGGCGGGAGGTAGGAATGAGCAGTTCTTC
many	TRBJ2-3	.	TRBV6-2/TRBV6-3	CASDRPAGSGDTQYF	TGTGCCAGTGATCGCCCAGCGGGTTCTGGGGATACGCAGTATTTT
.	TRBJ2-3	.	TRBV30	CAWSAADTQYF	TGTGCCTGGAGTGCTGCAGATACGCAGTATTTT
many	TRBJ1-6	.	TRBV3-1	CASSPGLNSPLHF	TGTGCCAGCAGCCCGGGACTTAATTCACCCCTCCACTTT
many	TRBJ1-5	.	TRBV7-9	CASSTGTPSPLPQHF	TGTGCCAGCAGCACGGGGACACCCTCCCCCCTGCCCCAGCATTTT
.	TRBJ1-1	.	TRBV4-3	CASSPGRHENTEAFF	TGCGCCAGCAGCCCCGGGAGGCACGAGAACACTGAAGCTTTCTTT
many	TRBJ1-1	.	TRBV6-1	CASRMNTEAFF	TGTGCCAGCAGGATGAACACTGAAGCTTTCTTT
many	TRBJ2-3	TRBD2	TRBV7-3	CASSSLAGVDTQYF	TGTGCCAGCAGCTCACTAGCGGGGGTAGATACGCAGTATTTT
many	TRBJ2-5	TRBD1	TRBV27	CASSKRTGGVRETQYF	TGTGCCAGCAGTAAGCGGACAGGGGGCGTACGGGAGACCCAGTACTTC
.	TRBJ2-1	.	TRBV5-1	CASSRLGGTPNRVEQFF	TGCGCCAGCAGCCGTCTGGGCGGGACACCGAACCGGGTGGAGCAGTTCTTC
many	TRBJ2-7	TRBD2	TRBV20-1	CSAVGLAGVVYEQYF	TGCAGTGCTGTGGGACTAGCGGGAGTTGTATACGAGCAGTACTTC
few	TRBJ2-5	TRBD1	TRBV5-1	CASSLGDRVGETQYF	TGCGCCAGCAGCTTAGGGGACAGGGTCGGAGAGACCCAGTACTTC
few	TRBJ2-1	TRBD1	TRBV28	CASSTGQGGNEQFF	TGTGCCAGCAGTACTGGACAGGGGGGCAATGAGCAGTTCTTC
many	TRBJ2-5	TRBD2	TRBV11-2	CASSRRTSEQETQYF	TGTGCCAGCAGTCGAAGGACTAGCGAACAAGAGACCCAGTACTTC
many	TRBJ2-7	.	TRBV29-1	CSVEDGTRSSYEQYF	TGCAGCGTTGAAGATGGGACACGGAGCTCCTACGAGCAGTACTTC
many	TRBJ2-1	.	TRBV29-1	CSAPLEGGGEQFF	TGCAGCGCACCCCTTGAGGGGGGAGGTGAGCAGTTCTTC